The TCR beta chain described here comes from a study of T cells in Graves' hyperthyroidism and ophthalmopathy. This clonotype was found a few times. The CDR3 covers 16 residues. Germline loops: CDR1 MNHEY, CDR2 SVGAGI. Losses at the gene ends were 1 base for V and 2 bases for J; bases not matched to a gene: 5. TCR beta CDR3 regions were amplified from RNA. Primed by the HTBI set, a first-round RT-PCR was run on the TCR CDR3. TCRdb analysed the multiplex PCR reads with MiXCR anew, one entry per CDR3 protein. The sample has 540,000 or so distinct CDR3 sequences, around a sixth seen once. The source is a woman aged 25-40 years with Graves' hyperthyroidism. The V call is TRBV6-5, the J call TRBJ2-7; the match to TRBD2 covers 10 bases. The sequencing input was blood. CDR3 sequence (DNA): TGTGCCAGCAGTTACTTTTCTAGCGGGAGTCCCTACGAGCAGTACTTC. Translation: CASSYFSSGSPYEQYF.